This T cell receptor beta chain was sequenced in a study of T-cell reconstitution after alpha-beta-depleted transplantation in children. Study results and limitations: Newly produced T cells mostly provided counts and TCRbeta diversity after one year, as hyperexpanded clones declined. The study traced high day-60 TCRbeta diversity in some patients to surviving recipient T cells and thymic progenitors. About two months after transplant, alpha-beta T cells reportedly came from several hundred expanded graft clones.

Construction of the TCRbeta library involved unique molecular identifiers. TCRdb reprocessed the PCR reads with MiXCR, giving one entry per CDR3 protein. The profile shows around 240,000 distinct CDR3 sequences, around 7.5% of them singletons. Many counts were recorded for this clonotype. The antigen remains unidentified. The receptor was isolated from a male patient aged 10-17 years who had a stem cell transplant for acute lymphoblastic leukemia, so the T cells may come from the graft donor. Specimen: PBMCs, mostly from graft donor cells, collected 180 days after TCRalphabeta/CD19-depleted stem cell transplant.

The CDR3 loop reads CAISESGKTSVGYEQYF. The CDR3 region has the DNA TGTGCCATCAGTGAGTCGGGGAAGACTAGCGTTGGTTACGAGCAGTACTTC. The rearrangement uses TRBV10-3 and TRBJ2-7; 8 bases agree with TRBD2. After removal of 0 bases from V and 4 bases from J, the junction contained 11 bases not matched to a gene. This CDR3 comprises 17 residues. From germline, CDR1 is ENHRY and CDR2 SYGVKD.